The clone carrying this TCR beta chain was counted at least ten times. This record comes from a study of human T cells and chemical hapten exposure. The CDR3 is 16 amino acids. Trimming removed 5 bases from V and 5 bases from J; junction bases left unmatched: 10. The V gene's germline CDR1 is SGHAT and CDR2 FQNNGV. Documented time point: patch test 2, 6 weeks after DPC sensitization. The treatment denotes: therapeutic diphenylcyclopropenone sensitization with weekly scalp DPC. TCRdb used MiXCR to reprocess the RACE reads, holding one entry per CDR3 protein. The table has about 69,000 distinct CDR3 sequences, approximately 10% seen once.

The sample consisted of whole blood, taken in connection with sensitization to the hapten diphenylcyclopropenone (DPC). The chain uses TRBV11-2 and TRBJ2-3, with 10 bases identical to TRBD2. This TCR was recovered from a woman aged 50 to 60 with alopecia areata. Some clones in this sample may be carry-over from other donors' samples. CDR3 amino acids: CASSRSGRAGIDTQYF. The CDR3 bases are TGTGCCAGCAGCCGGAGCGGGAGGGCCGGGATAGATACGCAGTATTTT.